The rows below give T cell receptor beta chains drawn from one sample of a study of T cell clones after liver transplantation. Assay: immunoSEQ multiplex PCR; the TCRdb copy retains only in-frame clones and omits some. The profile shows 50,000 to 60,000 clones, 60% to 75% of them singletons. The source material was CD4+ T cells from blood, sampled at the 22-month timepoint. These receptors were obtained from a human patient who received a liver transplant. The graft donor may be the source of some T cells. Each CDR3 is given without its conserved first and last residue. Clone size appears in some rows only: once, few, many, or a class for an expanded clone.

>TRBJ2-7|11|TRBV9|.
ASSVVAGREQY
>TRBJ2-7|11|TRBV5-1|.
ASSLQDSYEQY
>TRBJ1-5|14|TRBV7-9|.
ASSSTDREGDQPQH
>TRBJ2-5|13|TRBV28|few
ASSLTAGTQETQY
>TRBJ2-7|11|TRBV19|.
ASNHLSSYEQY
>TRBJ2-7|11|TRBV6-5|few
ASSYLVGGEQY
>TRBJ1-2|13|TRBV6-4|.
ASSATGGASYGYT
>TRBJ2-2|12|TRBV2|.
ASSEVGVTGELF
>TRBJ2-4|13|TRBV7-2|few
ASSLPRRDKNIQY
>TRBJ1-6|11|TRBV7-2|.
ASRIRQESPLH
>TRBJ1-3|14|TRBV5-1|once
ASSPGSGGYGNTIY
>TRBJ2-5|14|TRBV14|.
ASSRRGSGGQETQY
>TRBJ2-7|12|TRBV2|.
ASSWRTGGDEQY
>TRBJ1-4|16|TRBV4-1|.
ASSQDSRALAFNEKLF